This T cell receptor (beta chain) was observed in a study of OX40 agonist ivuxolimab in advanced cancers. At the level of the study: The dose-escalation cohort had hepatocellular carcinoma, melanoma, renal cell or head and neck cancer.

Patients were ineligible given autoimmune disease history or systemic immunosuppression. This clone has just one count. The protocol was immunoSEQ multiplex PCR, while the TCRdb copy is restricted to in-frame clones and leaves out a portion. There are around 43,000 clones in the sample; 75% to 90% occur only once, and roughly 12% lies in the top ten. The sequenced sample was CD4+ or CD8+ T cells sorted from blood, obtained in a trial of the OX40 agonist ivuxolimab. The TCR was taken from an adult with an advanced solid tumor such as melanoma, head and neck, liver or kidney cancer.

The CDR3 loop is CASTLSLAGGYTDTQYF. CDR3 nucleotides: TGCGCCAGCACCCTCTCCCTAGCGGGAGGTTACACAGATACGCAGTATTTT. The chain has TRBV5-1 and TRBJ2-3; 11 bases are shared with TRBD2. V lost 6 bases, J lost 2 bases, and 11 bases stayed unmatched. CDR3 length: 17 amino acids. CDR1 and CDR2 (germline): SGHRS, YFSETQ.